These 2 T cell receptor beta chains originate from one sample sequenced in a study of blood T cell repertoires in COVID-19. The data were produced by immunoSEQ multiplex PCR, yet TCRdb's version contains in-frame clones alone and is incomplete. The table has about 180,000 clones, roughly nine tenths seen once; the top ten hold 2% to 2.5%. The sequencing sample was made of PBMCs or T cells enriched from blood (not recorded which). Receptor source: a woman aged 40 to 50 with acute COVID-19.

The CDR3 loop reads CASSSPSVNEQFF. The CDR3 nucleotides are TGCGCCAGCAGCTCCCCTAGCGTCAATGAGCAGTTCTTC. The chain recombines TRBV5-1 with TRBJ2-1, with D possibly being TRBD2 (6 bases). The CDR3 extends over 13 amino acids. From germline, CDR1 is SGHRS and CDR2 YFSETQ. Deletions cut 3 bases from V and 6 bases from J, with 10 bases between.

The J gene is TRBJ2-1, the V gene TRBV29-1; possible D gene TRBD1, 6 bases. From germline, CDR1 is SQVTM and CDR2 ANQGSEA. This CDR3 is built from 13 residues. Trimming removed 3 bases at V and 2 bases at J, with 8 bases between. The CDR3, as DNA: TGCAGCGTTGAGGGGACAACCTACAATGAGCAGTTCTTC. Its protein is CSVEGTTYNEQFF.